These 32 T cell receptor beta chains came from one sample sequenced in a study of cytotoxic CD8 clonotypes in ibrutinib-treated CLL listed by TCRdb under 2021. What this sample's time point label stands for: about a year on ibrutinib. The library relied on the immunoSEQ multiplex PCR assay. What TCRdb holds here is the immuneACCESS table cut down to in-frame rearrangements. Part of the clones is not present; checked against another copy, under half of the missing clones reflect an unresolved V gene, and the others are unexplained. For this sample there are some 70,000 clones; roughly two thirds appear just once. Jointly, the top ten make up approximately 5.2% of the sample. This specimen consisted of PBMCs, obtained after 12 months of ibrutinib treatment. Source of these receptors: a human donor with chronic lymphocytic leukemia.

A single count supports this clone. V usage is TRBV28 and J usage is TRBJ1-2; 8 bases agree with TRBD1. V was pared by 2 bases and J by 3 bases, with 2 bases of the junction left unmatched. The CDR3 has 14 amino acids. Germline CDR1 and CDR2: MDHEN and SYDVKM. CDR3 residues: CASSLDRGHYGYTF. CDR3 nucleotides: TGTGCCAGCAGTTTAGACAGGGGCCACTATGGCTACACCTTC.

This chain uses TRBV18 with TRBJ2-1; 7 nucleotides agree with TRBD1. Germline V gene data show CDR1 as KGHSH and CDR2 as LQKENI. The trim removed 6 bases at V and 6 bases at J, leaving 14 bases unmatched. This CDR3 spans 16 amino acids. CDR3 nucleotides: TGTGCCAGCTCGCCGACCGACAGGGTAGTGGTCAATGAGCAGTTCTTC. Protein: CASSPTDRVVVNEQFF.

The chain links TRBV9 to TRBJ1-2; D remains unclear. Germline-derived CDR1 and CDR2 are SGDLS and YYNGEE. CDR3 size: 12 residues. With 4 bases removed from V and 2 bases from J, the gap between germline ends came to 6 bases. The CDR3 DNA follows: TGTGCCAGCAGCCGAGCCAACTATGGCTACACCTTC. Translating it yields CASSRANYGYTF.

V and J are TRBV4-3 and TRBJ2-1; D call uncertain. The CDR3 spans 13 residues. Germline CDR1 reads LGHNA; CDR2 reads YSLEER. V lost 0 bases, J lost 7 bases, and 7 bases lay in between. Written as DNA, the CDR3 is TGCGCCAGCAGCCAAGATCTTTCAAATGAGCAGTTCTTC. Protein sequence: CASSQDLSNEQFF.

This clone has only a few counts. The chain couples TRBV11-2 to TRBJ2-2; D unresolved. Deletions cut 3 bases from V and 5 bases from J, with 7 bases between. The CDR3 length is 13 residues. Germline CDR1 is SGHAT and CDR2 is FQNNGV. CDR3 DNA: TGTGCCAGCAGCTTTAGTGAGACCGGGGAGCTGTTTTTT. As protein: CASSFSETGELFF.

The genes are TRBV6-4 and TRBJ1-6, with D tentatively TRBD1 (6 bases). Trimming pared 6 bases from V and 0 bases from J, leaving 15 bases between. The CDR3 covers 17 residues. The germline V gene has CDR1 MRHNA and CDR2 SNTAGT. The CDR3 protein is CASRQLTGSSYNSPLHF. As DNA, the CDR3 is TGTGCCAGCAGACAACTTACAGGGAGCTCCTATAATTCACCCCTCCACTTT.

The genes are TRBV6-6 and TRBJ2-7; the match to TRBD1 covers 8 bases. Germline V gene data show CDR1 as MNHNY and CDR2 as SVGAGI (reference sequence). Unmatched junction bases numbered 10, after V lost 6 bases and J lost 0 bases. CDR3 length: 16 residues. The CDR3 region is CASSHRDRSLSYEQYF. The CDR3 nucleotides are TGTGCCAGCAGCCACCGGGACAGGAGTCTCTCCTACGAGCAGTACTTC.

The sample holds a few counts of this clone. The gene calls are TRBV6-6 and TRBJ1-4; the D is unclear. Trimming removed 5 bases from V and 0 bases from J, with 7 bases in between. CDR1 and CDR2 (germline): MNHNY, SVGAGI (reference sequence). This CDR3 contains 14 residues. The CDR3 DNA is TGTGCCAGCAGTCTTAGCTCAACTAATGAAAAACTGTTTTTT. This codes for CASSLSSTNEKLFF.

The chain recombines TRBV7-8 with TRBJ1-1; the D is unclear. Trimming left V 3 bases short and J 6 bases short, with 8 bases between. The germline gives CDR1 SGHVS, CDR2 FQNEAQ. This CDR3 is built from 12 residues. The CDR3 DNA reads as TGTGCCAGCAGCTTCCCTCTCTCTGAAGCTTTCTTT. Its protein product is CASSFPLSEAFF. Full variable domain (outside the CDR3, taken from reference TRBV7-8 and TRBJ1-1): GAGVSQSPRYKVAKRGQDVALRCDPISGHVSLFWYQQALGQGPEFLTYFQNEAQLDKSGLPSDRFFAERPEGSVSTLKIQRTQQEDSAVYLCASSFPLSEAFFGQGTRLTVV.

This clone was seen more than once but under ten times. The chain carries TRBV2 and TRBJ2-2; unclear D gene. CDR3 size: 14 residues. The ends were cut back, 6 bases at V and 2 bases at J, with 10 bases in the middle. Germline CDR1 is SNHLY and CDR2 is FYNNEI. The CDR3 DNA sequence: TGTGCCAGCAGCTCTCAAGGCAACACCGGGGAGCTGTTTTTT. Residues: CASSSQGNTGELFF.

The chain couples TRBV9 to TRBJ1-1; TRBD1 is a possible D gene (6 bases). Trimming took off 5 bases at V and 5 bases at J, with 13 bases between the two ends. In germline, CDR1 is SGDLS, CDR2 YYNGEE. CDR3 length: 13 amino acids. CDR3 in amino acids: CASRGRGSTEAFF. CDR3 coding DNA: TGTGCCAGCAGGGGAAGGGGGAGTACTGAAGCTTTCTTT.

The chain uses TRBV27 and TRBJ2-5; D is undetermined. Trimming removed 10 bases from V and 1 base from J, with 13 bases in between. The length of the CDR3 is 13 residues. Germline V gene sequence: CDR1 MNHEY, CDR2 SMNVEV (reference sequence). The CDR3 nucleotides read TGTGCCATCGGTAGTGGGATCCAAGAGACCCAGTACTTC. This codes for CAIGSGIQETQYF.

The rearrangement joins TRBV7-2 to TRBJ1-6, with D perhaps matching TRBD1 (5 bases). V was pared by 1 base and J by 7 bases, with 11 bases between. Germline CDR1 is SGHTA and CDR2 is FQGNSA. The CDR3 length is 15 residues. DNA of the CDR3: TGTGCCAGCAGCTTAGAAGCAGGGTGGAATTCACCCCTCCACTTT. Protein: CASSLEAGWNSPLHF.

The gene calls are TRBV18 and TRBJ2-2; the match to TRBD1 covers 8 bases. The CDR3 length is 14 residues. From germline, CDR1 is KGHSH and CDR2 LQKENI. After removal of 6 bases from V and 5 bases from J, the junction contained 5 bases not matched to a gene. The chain's CDR3 is CASSDRAGTGELFF. The CDR3, as DNA: TGTGCCAGCTCGGACAGGGCGGGGACCGGGGAGCTGTTTTTT.

The V call is TRBV5-4, the J call TRBJ1-2; TRBD1 agrees at 10 bases. The ends lost 5 bases at V and 7 bases at J; junction bases unmatched: 20. There are 18 residues in the CDR3. Germline V lookup: CDR1 SGHNT, CDR2 YYREEE (reference sequence). Written as DNA, the CDR3 is TGTGCCAGCAGACGGTCTCTTAAGACAGGGGGCGCAGCGGGTGGCTACACCTTC. It yields the protein CASRRSLKTGGAAGGYTF.

The table lists this clone with a count of one. The chain combines TRBV6-1 with TRBJ2-7; D is uncertain. V was cut by 10 bases and J by 2 bases, with 15 bases left in between. Germline V gene sequence: CDR1 MNHNS, CDR2 SASEGT. There are 13 residues in the CDR3. CDR3 protein: CAILSVLAYEQYF. The CDR3 DNA is TGTGCCATACTCAGCGTCCTTGCCTACGAGCAGTACTTC.

V is TRBV18 and J is TRBJ1-1, with TRBD1 matching 8 bases. The junction had 8 bases not matched to a gene; V was cut back by 3 bases and J by 5 bases. CDR3 length: 15 amino acids. CDR1 KGHSH and CDR2 LQKENI come from the germline V gene. The CDR3 DNA sequence: TGTGCCAGCTCACCGCAAGGACAGGGTGGAACTGAAGCTTTCTTT. Protein product: CASSPQGQGGTEAFF.

The rearrangement joins TRBV6-4 to TRBJ1-2; D call uncertain. The CDR3 totals 13 residues. V gave up 2 bases and J gave up 1 base, with 5 bases separating them. Germline V gene lookup returns CDR1 MRHNA and CDR2 SNTAGT. CDR3 sequence reads: CASSDDGNYGYTF. CDR3 coding DNA: TGTGCCAGCAGTGACGACGGTAACTATGGCTACACCTTC.

The gene calls are TRBV6-6 and TRBJ1-5, with D possibly being TRBD1 (5 bases). Germline V CDR1 and CDR2: MNHNY, SVGAGI (reference sequence). The CDR3 runs 14 residues. Trimming pared 0 bases from V and 2 bases from J, leaving 5 bases between. This CDR3 is CASSYSGGNQPQHF. CDR3 coding DNA: TGTGCCAGCAGTTACTCAGGGGGCAATCAGCCCCAGCATTTT.

V and J are TRBV5-4 and TRBJ1-5; D ambiguous. Trimming stripped 0 bases from V and 5 bases from J, with 6 bases between. CDR3 length equals 13 residues. The germline V gene encodes CDR1 SGHNT and CDR2 YYREEE (reference sequence). The DNA of the CDR3 is TGTGCCAGCAGCTTGGCCGGAGATCAGCCCCAGCATTTT. Amino acids: CASSLAGDQPQHF.

The chain recombines TRBV7-3 with TRBJ1-5, with D unresolved. The CDR3 loop spans 13 amino acids. The V gene's germline CDR1 is SGHTA and CDR2 FQGTGA. V was shortened by 2 bases and J by 4 bases, with 6 bases between the two germline ends. The CDR3 bases are TGTGCCAGCAGCTTAGAGTATAATCAGCCCCAGCATTTT. Its protein product is CASSLEYNQPQHF.

The V call is TRBV15, the J call TRBJ1-4, with TRBD1 as a possible D gene (5 bases). In germline, CDR1 is LNHNV, CDR2 YYDKDF (reference sequence). The CDR3 consists of 14 residues. The V gene lost 9 bases and the J gene lost 0 bases, with 11 bases spanning the gap. CDR3 region: CATDGGATNEKLFF. For the CDR3, the DNA is TGTGCCACGGATGGGGGGGCAACTAATGAAAAACTGTTTTTT.

V usage is TRBV30 and J usage is TRBJ2-7, with D perhaps matching TRBD2 (5 bases). The V end lost 0 bases, the J end lost 4 bases, and 7 bases lay between the germline ends. Germline V gene data show CDR1 as GTSNPN and CDR2 as SVGIG (reference sequence). CDR3 length equals 12 residues. The CDR3 bases are TGTGCCTGGAGTGTGTCGGGGTACGAGCAGTACTTC. This codes for CAWSVSGYEQYF.

The chain is built from TRBV4-2 and TRBJ1-3; D call uncertain. Germline CDR1 is LGHNA and CDR2 is YNFKEQ. V shed 0 bases and J shed 2 bases, with 8 bases lying between them. The CDR3 contains 15 residues. CDR3 amino acids: CASSQEGVTGNTIYF. The CDR3 nucleotides read TGTGCCAGCAGCCAAGAGGGTGTGACTGGAAACACCATATATTTT.

The rearrangement links TRBV10-3 to TRBJ2-3, with D maybe TRBD2 (5 bases). Trimming took 4 bases from V and 0 from J, leaving 17 bases between them. This CDR3 contains 17 residues. Germline V gene lookup returns CDR1 ENHRY and CDR2 SYGVKD. CDR3 amino acids: CAISASDYSFSTDTQYF. The CDR3 DNA is TGTGCCATCAGTGCCAGCGACTACTCTTTCAGCACAGATACGCAGTATTTT.

V usage is TRBV27 and J usage is TRBJ2-1, with 8 nucleotides matching TRBD2. The junction had 5 bases not matched to a gene; V was cut back by 5 bases and J by 5 bases. CDR3 length: 14 amino acids. In germline, CDR1 is MNHEY, CDR2 SMNVEV (reference sequence). CDR3: CASSPPGGDNEQFF. The CDR3, as DNA: TGTGCCAGCAGTCCCCCGGGAGGGGACAATGAGCAGTTCTTC.

The chain recombines TRBV7-3 with TRBJ1-2; TRBD1 aligns across 8 bases. The CDR3 totals 13 residues. The germline V gene encodes CDR1 SGHTA and CDR2 FQGTGA. J lost 3 bases, V lost 5 bases, and 2 bases had no gene match. CDR3 protein: CASSPDRDYGYTF. DNA of the CDR3: TGTGCCAGCAGCCCGGACAGGGACTATGGCTACACCTTC. The full variable domain, with the rest looked up from reference TRBV7-3 and TRBJ1-2, is GAGVSQTPSNKVTEKGKYVELRCDPISGHTALYWYRQSLGQGPEFLIYFQGTGAADDSGLPNDRFFAVRPEGSVSTLKIQRTERGDSAVYLCASSPDRDYGYTFGSGTRLTVV.

The count of this clone is one. The chain is built from TRBV19 and TRBJ2-1, with 7 bases matching TRBD2. This CDR3 has 17 residues. The V gene end was trimmed by 3 bases and the J gene end by 3 bases; junction bases not matched to a gene: 11. Germline-derived CDR1 and CDR2 are LNHDA and SQIVND (reference sequence). The CDR3 sequence is CASSINGPAGSYNEQFF. DNA of the CDR3: TGTGCCAGTAGTATTAACGGTCCAGCGGGGAGCTACAATGAGCAGTTCTTC.

This chain connects TRBV18 to TRBJ1-1; 7 nucleotides match TRBD1. After removal of 3 bases from V and 7 bases from J, the junction contained 2 bases not matched to a gene. The CDR3 has 12 amino acids. CDR1 is KGHSH, CDR2 LQKENI, per germline. The CDR3 DNA reads as TGTGCCAGCTCACCGGGGACAGTTGAAGCTTTCTTT. This gives the protein CASSPGTVEAFF.

The chain recombines TRBV4-2 with TRBJ1-2; a weak D match, TRBD1 (5 bases). The CDR3 contains 14 residues. V gave up 5 bases and J gave up 8 bases, with 18 bases separating them. Germline V gene lookup returns CDR1 LGHNA and CDR2 YNFKEQ. The CDR3 region is CASSSPGGADGYTF. CDR3 nucleotides: TGTGCCAGCAGCTCCCCCGGAGGGGCGGACGGCTACACCTTC.

The genes are TRBV6-1 and TRBJ2-2; D is unclear. The V gene lost 9 bases and the J gene lost 3 bases, with 14 bases spanning the gap. Germline lookup yields CDR1 MNHNS and CDR2 SASEGT. The CDR3 has 14 amino acids. The CDR3 loop is CASVGVEDTGELFF. The DNA for the CDR3 is TGTGCCAGTGTCGGCGTGGAAGACACCGGGGAGCTGTTTTTT.

The genes are TRBV5-6 and TRBJ2-1, with D perhaps TRBD1 (6 bases). The CDR3 spans 14 residues. V lost 1 base, J lost 4 bases, and 9 bases lay in between. Germline V lookup: CDR1 SGHDT, CDR2 YYEEEE. In nucleotides, the CDR3 is TGTGCCAGCAGCTTGACAGGGCTATACAATGAGCAGTTCTTC. Amino acids: CASSLTGLYNEQFF. Full variable domain (outside the CDR3, taken from reference TRBV5-6 and TRBJ2-1): DAGVTQSPTHLIKTRGQQVTLRCSPKSGHDTVSWYQQALGQGPQFIFQYYEEEERQRGNFPDRFSGHQFPNYSSELNVNALLLGDSALYLCASSLTGLYNEQFFGPGTRLTVL.